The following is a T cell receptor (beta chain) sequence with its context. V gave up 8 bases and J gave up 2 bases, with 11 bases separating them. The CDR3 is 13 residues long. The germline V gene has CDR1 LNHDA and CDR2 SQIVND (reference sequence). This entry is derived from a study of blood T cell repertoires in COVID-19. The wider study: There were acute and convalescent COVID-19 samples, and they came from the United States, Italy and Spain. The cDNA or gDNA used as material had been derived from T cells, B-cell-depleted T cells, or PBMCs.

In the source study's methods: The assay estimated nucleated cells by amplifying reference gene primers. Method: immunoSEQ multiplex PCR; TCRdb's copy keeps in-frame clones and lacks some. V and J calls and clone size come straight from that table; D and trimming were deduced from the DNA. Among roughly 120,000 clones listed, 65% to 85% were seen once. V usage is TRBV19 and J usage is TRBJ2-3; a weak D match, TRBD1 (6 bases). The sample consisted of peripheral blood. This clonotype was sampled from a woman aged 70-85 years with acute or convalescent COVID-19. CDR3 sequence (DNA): TGTGCCAGTCGAAGGACAGACACAGATACGCAGTATTTT. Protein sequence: CASRRTDTDTQYF.